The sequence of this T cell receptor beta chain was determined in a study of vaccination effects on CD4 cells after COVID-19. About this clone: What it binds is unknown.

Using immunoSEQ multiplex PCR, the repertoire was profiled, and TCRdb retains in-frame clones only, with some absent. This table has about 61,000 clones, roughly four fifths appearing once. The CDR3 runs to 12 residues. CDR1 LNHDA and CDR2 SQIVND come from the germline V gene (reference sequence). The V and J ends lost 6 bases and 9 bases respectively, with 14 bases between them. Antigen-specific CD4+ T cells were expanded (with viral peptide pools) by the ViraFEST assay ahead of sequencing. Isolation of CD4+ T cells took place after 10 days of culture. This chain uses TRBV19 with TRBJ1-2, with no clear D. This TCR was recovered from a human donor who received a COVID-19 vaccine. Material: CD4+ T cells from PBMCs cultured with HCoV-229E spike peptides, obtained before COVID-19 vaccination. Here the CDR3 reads CASRTPLRSYTF. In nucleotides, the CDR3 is TGTGCCAGTAGGACACCTCTGAGGAGCTACACCTTC.